Listed below are T cell receptor beta chains from one sample, sequenced in a study of T cells in Graves' hyperthyroidism and ophthalmopathy. TCRdb fed the multiplex PCR reads into MiXCR, producing one record per CDR3 protein. Of fewer than 900,000 distinct CDR3 sequences in the sample, around 20% are singletons; the top ten hold approximately 15%. The sequenced sample was blood. The receptors shown here come from a woman aged 45-59 years with Graves' hyperthyroidism that later progressed to Graves' ophthalmopathy. Each CDR3 is given with its conserved first and last residue. The order of the fields is V gene, J gene, CDR3 length, clone size, CDR3 protein. Clone size is not always given. Where it is, it says once, few, many or a class for expanded clones.

V gene: TRBV13
J gene: TRBJ1-1
CDR3 length: 12
clone size: many
CDR3 protein: CASSLEDTEAFF

V gene: TRBV20-1
J gene: TRBJ1-1
CDR3 length: 13
clone size: many
CDR3 protein: CSARRRVNTEAFF

V gene: TRBV12-3/TRBV12-4
J gene: TRBJ2-2
CDR3 length: 11
clone size: -
CDR3 protein: CASSLGWELFF

V gene: TRBV20-1
J gene: TRBJ2-7
CDR3 length: 13
clone size: few
CDR3 protein: CSARASGGASQYF

V gene: TRBV2
J gene: TRBJ2-2
CDR3 length: 15
clone size: -
CDR3 protein: CASLDRGPNTGELFF

V gene: TRBV4-2
J gene: TRBJ2-3
CDR3 length: 16
clone size: few
CDR3 protein: CASSRLPGGNTDTQYF

V gene: TRBV11-2
J gene: TRBJ1-1
CDR3 length: 15
clone size: many
CDR3 protein: CASSSSDGANTEAFF

V gene: TRBV2
J gene: TRBJ2-7
CDR3 length: 13
clone size: few
CDR3 protein: CAIEGAGSYEQYF

V gene: TRBV20-1
J gene: TRBJ2-7
CDR3 length: 12
clone size: many
CDR3 protein: CSAVGQSYEQYF

V gene: TRBV20-1
J gene: TRBJ1-5
CDR3 length: 14
clone size: many
CDR3 protein: CSAPKGRSNQPQHF

V gene: TRBV10-3
J gene: TRBJ1-1
CDR3 length: 13
clone size: many
CDR3 protein: CAISGGTGGSAFF

V gene: TRBV5-1
J gene: TRBJ2-2
CDR3 length: 15
clone size: many
CDR3 protein: CASSLAGGGTGELFF

V gene: TRBV6-2/TRBV6-3
J gene: TRBJ2-1
CDR3 length: 15
clone size: few
CDR3 protein: CASSYSRGSYNEQFF

V gene: TRBV6-1
J gene: TRBJ2-3
CDR3 length: 15
clone size: few
CDR3 protein: CASSIQGAQADTQYF

V gene: TRBV12-3/TRBV12-4
J gene: TRBJ2-5
CDR3 length: 14
clone size: -
CDR3 protein: CASSEGQDEETQYF

V gene: TRBV18
J gene: TRBJ1-6
CDR3 length: 15
clone size: -
CDR3 protein: CASSPGGGGNSPLHF

V gene: TRBV11-3
J gene: TRBJ1-2
CDR3 length: 15
clone size: few
CDR3 protein: CASSLNEGGIYGYTF

V gene: TRBV19
J gene: TRBJ1-4
CDR3 length: 13
clone size: -
CDR3 protein: CASSWDIDEKLFF

V gene: TRBV6-6
J gene: TRBJ1-1
CDR3 length: 16
clone size: -
CDR3 protein: CASSYMYEDQNTEAFF

V gene: TRBV6-1
J gene: TRBJ2-3
CDR3 length: 13
clone size: once
CDR3 protein: CASRRRSTDTQYF

V gene: TRBV5-1
J gene: TRBJ1-1
CDR3 length: 12
clone size: few
CDR3 protein: CASSLDPVEAFF

V gene: TRBV7-2
J gene: TRBJ1-3
CDR3 length: 15
clone size: -
CDR3 protein: CASSLQAPSGNTIYF

V gene: TRBV4-1
J gene: TRBJ2-7
CDR3 length: 16
clone size: few
CDR3 protein: CASSQEPGTVGYEQYF

V gene: TRBV20-1
J gene: TRBJ1-2
CDR3 length: 15
clone size: -
CDR3 protein: CSARSGTAPYGGYTF

V gene: TRBV12-3/TRBV12-4
J gene: TRBJ1-2
CDR3 length: 13
clone size: -
CDR3 protein: CASTGQGAGGYTF

V gene: TRBV29-1
J gene: TRBJ1-1
CDR3 length: 15
clone size: many
CDR3 protein: CSVRAWDGMNTEAFF

V gene: TRBV29-1
J gene: TRBJ2-3
CDR3 length: 15
clone size: -
CDR3 protein: CSVETLQGATDTQYF

V gene: TRBV25-1
J gene: TRBJ1-2
CDR3 length: 16
clone size: -
CDR3 protein: CASSEYTGAGNYGYTF

V gene: TRBV19
J gene: TRBJ1-1
CDR3 length: 14
clone size: few
CDR3 protein: CASSRGKGNTEAFF

V gene: TRBV9
J gene: TRBJ2-5
CDR3 length: 13
clone size: -
CDR3 protein: CASSVGDPETQYF

V gene: TRBV19
J gene: TRBJ2-7
CDR3 length: 14
clone size: -
CDR3 protein: CASSDRDRGYEQYF

V gene: TRBV2
J gene: TRBJ2-1
CDR3 length: 18
clone size: -
CDR3 protein: CASSESGQGASGGVEQFF

V gene: TRBV18
J gene: TRBJ1-5
CDR3 length: 15
clone size: few
CDR3 protein: CASSPARGLNQPQHF

V gene: TRBV20-1
J gene: TRBJ1-5
CDR3 length: 13
clone size: many
CDR3 protein: CSATTDSNQPQHF

V gene: TRBV4-2
J gene: TRBJ2-5
CDR3 length: 15
clone size: -
CDR3 protein: CASSQDRTSGGAQYF

V gene: TRBV29-1
J gene: TRBJ1-1
CDR3 length: 12
clone size: many
CDR3 protein: CSVEARTTEAFF

V gene: TRBV7-2
J gene: TRBJ1-2
CDR3 length: 15
clone size: -
CDR3 protein: CASSLDRDSNYGYTF

V gene: TRBV14
J gene: TRBJ1-1
CDR3 length: 14
clone size: many
CDR3 protein: CASSQGPWNTEAFF

V gene: TRBV12-3/TRBV12-4
J gene: TRBJ2-1
CDR3 length: 14
clone size: many
CDR3 protein: CASSLAAGGHEQFF

V gene: TRBV11-2
J gene: TRBJ2-5
CDR3 length: 14
clone size: many
CDR3 protein: CASSTGQDQETQYF

V gene: TRBV20-1
J gene: TRBJ1-6
CDR3 length: 15
clone size: few
CDR3 protein: CSATRTGTGNSPLHF